Described below is a single T cell receptor beta chain sequence and its context. This sample is drawn from a study of blood T cell repertoires in COVID-19. Study background: Whether acute or convalescent, the COVID-19 samples came from the United States, Italy and Spain. From T cells, B-cell-depleted T cells, or PBMCs came the material, which was cDNA or gDNA.

The authors' processing: Counts of nucleated cells, estimated from reference gene primer amplification, were obtained. Sequenced by immunoSEQ multiplex PCR; TCRdb stores in-frame clones only, minus some. The DNA gave D and trimming, while V, J and clone size come from that table. The data show 96,000 or so clones, 70% to 90% seen once. The CDR3 is 16 amino acids. Germline loops: CDR1 LGHDT, CDR2 YNNKEL (reference sequence). V was cut by 4 bases and J by 6 bases, with 21 bases left in between. V is TRBV3-1 (or the pseudogene TRBV3-2) and J is TRBJ1-1, with D possibly matching TRBD1 (6 bases). The origin of this receptor is a woman aged 80 or over with acute or convalescent COVID-19. Sequenced input: peripheral blood. The CDR3, as DNA: TGTGCCAGCAGCCCCCCTGGCCAGGGGCAAAACGCTGAAGCTTTCTTT. Residues: CASSPPGQGQNAEAFF.